The present T cell receptor (beta chain) was sequenced within a study of blood T cell repertoires in COVID-19. On the study more broadly: From T cells, B-cell-depleted T cells, or PBMCs came the material, which was cDNA or gDNA.

The length of the CDR3 is 16 residues. Trimming cost V 0 bases and J 0 bases; bases outside gene matches: 3. CDR1 SGHRS and CDR2 YFSETQ come from the germline V gene. Assay used: immunoSEQ multiplex PCR; TCRdb lists only in-frame clones, some missing. The sample holds about 95,000 clones, approximately 88% seen once. The sequence came from an older woman with acute or convalescent COVID-19. The sequenced material came from peripheral blood. The chain is built from TRBV5-1 and TRBJ2-1; 7 nucleotides match TRBD2. CDR3 DNA: TGCGCCAGCAGCTTGGGCGGGGGAATCTCCTACAATGAGCAGTTCTTC. This codes for CASSLGGGISYNEQFF.